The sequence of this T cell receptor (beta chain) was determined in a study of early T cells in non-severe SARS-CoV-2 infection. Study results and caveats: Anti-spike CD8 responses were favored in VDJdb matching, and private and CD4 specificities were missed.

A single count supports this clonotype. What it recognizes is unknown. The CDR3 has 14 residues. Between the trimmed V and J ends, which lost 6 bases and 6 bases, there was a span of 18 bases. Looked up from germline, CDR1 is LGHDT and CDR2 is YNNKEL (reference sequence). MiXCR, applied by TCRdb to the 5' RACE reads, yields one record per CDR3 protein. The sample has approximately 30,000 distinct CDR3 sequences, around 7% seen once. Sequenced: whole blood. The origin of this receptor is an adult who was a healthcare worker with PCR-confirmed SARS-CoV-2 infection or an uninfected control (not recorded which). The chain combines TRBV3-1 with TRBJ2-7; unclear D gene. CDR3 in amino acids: CASRFGATASEQYF. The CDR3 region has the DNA TGTGCCAGCAGATTCGGAGCGACCGCAAGCGAGCAGTACTTC.